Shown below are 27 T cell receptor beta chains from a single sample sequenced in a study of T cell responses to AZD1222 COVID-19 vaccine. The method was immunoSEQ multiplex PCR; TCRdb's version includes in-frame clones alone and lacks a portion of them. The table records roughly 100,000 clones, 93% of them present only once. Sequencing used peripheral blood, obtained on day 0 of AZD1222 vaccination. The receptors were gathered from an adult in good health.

CDR3 in amino acids: CASSLEGDPGNTIYF. DNA for the CDR3: TGTGCCAGCAGCTTAGAGGGAGACCCCGGAAACACCATATATTTT. This rearrangement joins TRBV11-3 to TRBJ1-3, with no clear D. Trimming pared 0 bases from V and 4 bases from J, leaving 10 bases between. Looked up from germline, CDR1 is SGHNT and CDR2 is YENEEA. The CDR3 consists of 15 residues. The entire variable domain, with the rest obtained from reference TRBV11-3 and TRBJ1-3, is as follows: EAGVVQSPRYKIIEKKQPVAFWCNPISGHNTLYWYLQNLGQGPELLIRYENEEAVDDSQLPKDRFSAERLKGVDSTLKIQPAELGDSAVYLCASSLEGDPGNTIYFGEGSWLTVV.

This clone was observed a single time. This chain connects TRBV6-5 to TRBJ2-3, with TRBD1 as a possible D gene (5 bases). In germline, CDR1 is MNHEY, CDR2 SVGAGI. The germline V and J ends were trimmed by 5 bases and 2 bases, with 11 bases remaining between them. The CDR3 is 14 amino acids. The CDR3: CASSTDSSTDTQYF. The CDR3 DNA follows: TGTGCCAGCAGTACTGACAGTTCCACAGATACGCAGTATTTT.

The CDR3 sequence is CASSLGRGSYTF. The CDR3 nucleotides are TGTGCCAGCAGCTTGGGCCGGGGGAGTTACACCTTC. The chain uses TRBV5-4 and TRBJ1-2, with TRBD1 as a possible D gene (5 bases). This CDR3 is built from 12 residues. Trimming stripped 0 bases from V and 11 bases from J, with 11 bases between. CDR1 and CDR2 (germline): SGHNT, YYREEE (reference sequence).

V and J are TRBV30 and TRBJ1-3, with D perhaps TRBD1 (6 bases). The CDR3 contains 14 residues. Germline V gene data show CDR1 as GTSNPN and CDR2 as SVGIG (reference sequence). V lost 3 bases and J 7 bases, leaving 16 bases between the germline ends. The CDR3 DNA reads TGTGCCTGGAGATGGGGCAGGGGCAGGAACACCATATATTTT. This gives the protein CAWRWGRGRNTIYF.

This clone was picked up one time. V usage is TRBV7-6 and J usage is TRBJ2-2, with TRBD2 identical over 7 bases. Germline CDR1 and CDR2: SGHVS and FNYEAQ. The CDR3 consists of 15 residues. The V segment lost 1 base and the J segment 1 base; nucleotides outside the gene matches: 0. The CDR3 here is CASSLGGGNTGELFF. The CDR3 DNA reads TGTGCCAGCAGCTTAGGCGGGGGGAACACCGGGGAGCTGTTTTTT. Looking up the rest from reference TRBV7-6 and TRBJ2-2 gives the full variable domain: GAGVSQSPRYKVTKRGQDVALRCDPISGHVSLYWYRQALGQGPEFLTYFNYEAQQDKSGLPNDRFSAERPEGSISTLTIQRTEQRDSAMYRCASSLGGGNTGELFFGEGSRLTVL.

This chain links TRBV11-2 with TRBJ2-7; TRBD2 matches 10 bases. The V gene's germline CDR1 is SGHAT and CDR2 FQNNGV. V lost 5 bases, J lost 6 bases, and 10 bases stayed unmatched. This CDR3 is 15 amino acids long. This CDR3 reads CASSMTGTSAGEQYF. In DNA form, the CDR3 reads TGTGCCAGCAGCATGACCGGGACTAGCGCGGGCGAGCAGTACTTC.

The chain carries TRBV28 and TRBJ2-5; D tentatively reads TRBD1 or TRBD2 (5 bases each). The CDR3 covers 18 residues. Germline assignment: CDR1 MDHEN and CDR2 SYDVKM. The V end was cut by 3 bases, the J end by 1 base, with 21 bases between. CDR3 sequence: CASSFAGRWGRSQETQYF. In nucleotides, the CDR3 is TGTGCCAGCAGTTTCGCCGGCCGGTGGGGACGATCCCAAGAGACCCAGTACTTC.

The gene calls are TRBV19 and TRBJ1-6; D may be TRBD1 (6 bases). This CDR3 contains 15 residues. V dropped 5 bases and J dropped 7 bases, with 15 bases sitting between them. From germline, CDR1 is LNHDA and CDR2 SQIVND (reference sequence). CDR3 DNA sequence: TGTGCCAGTAGTGAACTGGGGACACGGAATTCACCCCTCCACTTT. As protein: CASSELGTRNSPLHF. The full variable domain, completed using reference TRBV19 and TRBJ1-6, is DGGITQSPKYLFRKEGQNVTLSCEQNLNHDAMYWYRQDPGQGLRLIYYSQIVNDFQKGDIAEGYSVSREKKESFPLTVTSAQKNPTAFYLCASSELGTRNSPLHFGNGTRLTVT.

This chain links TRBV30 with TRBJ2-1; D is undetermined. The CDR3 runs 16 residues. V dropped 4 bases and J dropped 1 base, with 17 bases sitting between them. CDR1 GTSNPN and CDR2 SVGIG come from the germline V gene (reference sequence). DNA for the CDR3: TGTGCCTGGAAATCTAAGTCGATGAGATCCTACAATGAGCAGTTCTTC. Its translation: CAWKSKSMRSYNEQFF.

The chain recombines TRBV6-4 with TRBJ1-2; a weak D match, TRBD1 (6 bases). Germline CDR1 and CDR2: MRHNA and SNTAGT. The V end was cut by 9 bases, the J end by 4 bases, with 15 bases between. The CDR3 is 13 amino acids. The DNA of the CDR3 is TGTGCCAGTAGAGTGGGGGGGCTCTATGGCTACACCTTC. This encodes CASRVGGLYGYTF.

CDR3 sequence reads: CASRLLGAGGGTDTQYF. DNA of the CDR3: TGTGCCAGCAGGCTCCTAGGCGCGGGAGGCGGCACAGATACGCAGTATTTT. The chain combines TRBV28 with TRBJ2-3, with 8 positions matching TRBD2. The trim removed 6 bases at V and 1 base at J, leaving 12 bases unmatched. This CDR3 is built from 17 residues. Germline V gene sequence: CDR1 MDHEN, CDR2 SYDVKM. The whole variable domain, remainder taken from reference TRBV28 and TRBJ2-3, is DVKVTQSSRYLVKRTGEKVFLECVQDMDHENMFWYRQDPGLGLRLIYFSYDVKMKEKGDIPEGYSVSREKKERFSLILESASTNQTSMYLCASRLLGAGGGTDTQYFGPGTRLTVL.

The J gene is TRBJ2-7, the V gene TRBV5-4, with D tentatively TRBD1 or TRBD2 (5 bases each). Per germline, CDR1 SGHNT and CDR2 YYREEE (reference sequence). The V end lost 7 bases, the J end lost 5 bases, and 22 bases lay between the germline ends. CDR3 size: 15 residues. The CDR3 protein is CASADVGTSGNEQYF. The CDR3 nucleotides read TGTGCCAGCGCCGACGTTGGGACCTCGGGGAACGAGCAGTACTTC.

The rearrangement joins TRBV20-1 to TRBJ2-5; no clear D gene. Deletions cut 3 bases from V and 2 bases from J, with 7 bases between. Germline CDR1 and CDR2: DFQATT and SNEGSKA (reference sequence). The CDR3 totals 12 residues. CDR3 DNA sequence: TGCAGTGCTAGTGGGTCACAAGAGACCCAGTACTTC. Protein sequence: CSASGSQETQYF.

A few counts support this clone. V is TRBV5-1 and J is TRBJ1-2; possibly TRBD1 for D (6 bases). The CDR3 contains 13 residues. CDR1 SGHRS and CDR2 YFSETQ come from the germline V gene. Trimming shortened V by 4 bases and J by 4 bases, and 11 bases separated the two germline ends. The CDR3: CASSPGQTYGYTF. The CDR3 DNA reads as TGCGCCAGCAGCCCCGGACAGACCTATGGCTACACCTTC.

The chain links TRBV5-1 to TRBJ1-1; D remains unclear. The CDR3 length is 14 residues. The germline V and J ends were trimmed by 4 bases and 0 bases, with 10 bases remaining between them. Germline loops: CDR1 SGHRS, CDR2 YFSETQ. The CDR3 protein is CASSPHGMNTEAFF. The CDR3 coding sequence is TGCGCCAGCAGCCCTCACGGGATGAACACTGAAGCTTTCTTT. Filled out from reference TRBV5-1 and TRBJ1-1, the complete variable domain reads KAGVTQTPRYLIKTRGQQVTLSCSPISGHRSVSWYQQTPGQGLQFLFEYFSETQRNKGNFPGRFSGRQFSNSRSEMNVSTLELGDSALYLCASSPHGMNTEAFFGQGTRLTVV.

For the CDR3, the DNA is TGTGCCAGTAGTGCCCCCCGGCGTCACACCGGGGAGCTGTTTTTT. It specifies CASSAPRRHTGELFF. The chain employs TRBV19 and TRBJ2-2; D ambiguous. Germline V gene lookup returns CDR1 LNHDA and CDR2 SQIVND (reference sequence). This CDR3 is built from 15 residues. The V and J ends lost 5 bases and 3 bases respectively, with 13 bases between them. The entire variable domain, with the rest obtained from reference TRBV19 and TRBJ2-2, is as follows: DGGITQSPKYLFRKEGQNVTLSCEQNLNHDAMYWYRQDPGQGLRLIYYSQIVNDFQKGDIAEGYSVSREKKESFPLTVTSAQKNPTAFYLCASSAPRRHTGELFFGEGSRLTVL.

As DNA, the CDR3 is TGTGCCAGCAGCGACAGGGGGCACTATGGCTACACCTTC. Translating gives CASSDRGHYGYTF. This chain uses TRBV11-2 with TRBJ1-2; 10 bases map to TRBD1. Trimming removed 5 bases from V and 3 bases from J; junction bases left unmatched: 0. Germline V gene data show CDR1 as SGHAT and CDR2 as FQNNGV. The CDR3 is 13 amino acids.

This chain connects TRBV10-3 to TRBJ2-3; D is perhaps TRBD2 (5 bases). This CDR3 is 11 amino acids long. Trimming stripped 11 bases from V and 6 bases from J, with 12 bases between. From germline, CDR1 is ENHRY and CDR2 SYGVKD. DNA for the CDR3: TGTGCCGTCGTCTCGGGGGATACGCAGTATTTT. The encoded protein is CAVVSGDTQYF.

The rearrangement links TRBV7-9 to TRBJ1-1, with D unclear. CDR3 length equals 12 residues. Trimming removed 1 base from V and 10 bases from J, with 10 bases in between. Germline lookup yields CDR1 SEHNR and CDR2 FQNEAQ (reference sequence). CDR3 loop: CASSLGRERAFF. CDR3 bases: TGTGCCAGCAGCTTAGGTCGCGAGAGAGCTTTCTTT.

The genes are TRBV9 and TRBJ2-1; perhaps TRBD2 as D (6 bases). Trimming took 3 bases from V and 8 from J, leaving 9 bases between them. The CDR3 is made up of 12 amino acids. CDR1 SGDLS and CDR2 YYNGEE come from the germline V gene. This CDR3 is CASSGTGDEQFF. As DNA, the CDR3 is TGTGCCAGCAGCGGGACGGGGGATGAGCAGTTCTTC.

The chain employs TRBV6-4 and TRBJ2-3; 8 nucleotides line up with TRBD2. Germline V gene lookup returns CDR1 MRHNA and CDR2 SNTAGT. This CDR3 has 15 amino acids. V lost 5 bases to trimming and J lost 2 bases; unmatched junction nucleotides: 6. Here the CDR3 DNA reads TGTGCCAGCAGTCCGGGGGGGAGAGACACAGATACGCAGTATTTT. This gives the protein CASSPGGRDTDTQYF.

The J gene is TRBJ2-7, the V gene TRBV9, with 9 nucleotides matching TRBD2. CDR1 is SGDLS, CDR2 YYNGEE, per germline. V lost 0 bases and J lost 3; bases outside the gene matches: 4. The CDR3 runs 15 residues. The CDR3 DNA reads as TGTGCCAGCAGCGTAGGACTAGCGGATAACTACGAGCAGTACTTC. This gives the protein CASSVGLADNYEQYF.

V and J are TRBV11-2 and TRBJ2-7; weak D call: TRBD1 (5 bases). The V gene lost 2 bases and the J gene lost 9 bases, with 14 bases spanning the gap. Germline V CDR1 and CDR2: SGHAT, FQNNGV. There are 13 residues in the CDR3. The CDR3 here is CASSLNVRDRQYF. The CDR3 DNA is TGTGCCAGCAGCTTAAACGTCAGGGATAGGCAGTACTTC.

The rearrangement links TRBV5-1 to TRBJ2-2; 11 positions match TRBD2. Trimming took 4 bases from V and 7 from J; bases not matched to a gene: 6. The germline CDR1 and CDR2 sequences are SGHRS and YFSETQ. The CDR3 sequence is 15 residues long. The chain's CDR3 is CASSHTSGRYGELFF. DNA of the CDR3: TGCGCCAGCAGCCACACTAGCGGGAGATACGGGGAGCTGTTTTTT.

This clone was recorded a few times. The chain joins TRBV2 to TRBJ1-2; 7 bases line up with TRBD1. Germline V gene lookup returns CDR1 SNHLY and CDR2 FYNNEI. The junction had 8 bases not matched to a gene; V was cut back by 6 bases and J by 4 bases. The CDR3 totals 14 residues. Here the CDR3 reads CASRPGTAVYGYTF. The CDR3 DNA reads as TGTGCCAGCAGGCCAGGGACAGCAGTCTATGGCTACACCTTC. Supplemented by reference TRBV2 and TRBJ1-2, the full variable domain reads EPEVTQTPSHQVTQMGQEVILRCVPISNHLYFYWYRQILGQKVEFLVSFYNNEISEKSEIFDDQFSVERPDGSNFTLKIRSTKLEDSAMYFCASRPGTAVYGYTFGSGTRLTVV.

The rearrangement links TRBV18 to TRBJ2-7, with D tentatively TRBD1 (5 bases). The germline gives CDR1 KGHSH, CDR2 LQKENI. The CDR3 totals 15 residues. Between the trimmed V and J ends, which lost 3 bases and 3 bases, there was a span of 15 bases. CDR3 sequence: CASSPDKGRNYEQYF. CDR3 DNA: TGTGCCAGCTCACCGGACAAGGGTAGAAACTACGAGCAGTACTTC.

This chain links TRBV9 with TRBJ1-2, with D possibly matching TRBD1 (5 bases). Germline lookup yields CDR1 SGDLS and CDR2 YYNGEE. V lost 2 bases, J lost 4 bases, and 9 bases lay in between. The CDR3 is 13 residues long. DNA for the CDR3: TGTGCCAGCAGCGTTCGGGACGGCTATGGCTACACCTTC. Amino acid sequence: CASSVRDGYGYTF.